These T cell receptor beta chains were read from a single sample in a study of blood T cell repertoires in COVID-19. TCRdb's table, derived via immunoSEQ multiplex PCR, lists solely in-frame clones and lacks some. The sample lists roughly 500,000 clones, 80% to 90% seen once, with around 7.9% in the top ten. Sequenced: PBMCs or T cells enriched from blood (not recorded which). All receptors come from a woman in her sixties or seventies who had recovered from COVID-19. CDR3s include the opening cysteine and the closing phenylalanine or tryptophan. The D gene is left open where the match is weak. Clone size appears in some rows only: once, few, many, or a class for an expanded clone.

J	size	length	D	V	DNA	CDR3
TRBJ2-7	NA	14	TRBD1	TRBV6-5	TGTGCCAGCAGTCAAAGGACAGGGGGGAGCGAGCAGTACTTC	CASSQRTGGSEQYF
TRBJ1-2	NA	13	NA	TRBV10-1	TGCGCCAGCAGTGAGTCGGGGCGTTATGGCTACACCTTC	CASSESGRYGYTF
TRBJ2-2	NA	16	TRBD1	TRBV4-1	TGCGCCAGCAGTCAACCAGGGGGCGGTAACACCGGGGAGCTGTTTTTT	CASSQPGGGNTGELFF
TRBJ1-1	NA	14	TRBD1	TRBV3-1/TRBV3-2	TGTGCCAGCAGCCAAGGACAGGGTGGCACTGAAGCTTTCTTT	CASSQGQGGTEAFF
TRBJ2-6	NA	15	NA	TRBV2	TGTGCCAGCAGTGTGCGCCAAACTGGGGCCAACGTCCTGACTTTC	CASSVRQTGANVLTF
TRBJ2-2	NA	15	NA	TRBV3-1/TRBV3-2	TGTGCCAGCAGGCCCACAGGGCCCGGGCCCGGGGAGCTGTTTTTT	CASRPTGPGPGELFF
TRBJ2-3	NA	12	TRBD1	TRBV16	TGTGCCAGCAGCCCAGGACAGGTTGGGAGGTATTTT	CASSPGQVGRYF
TRBJ1-1	NA	13	NA	TRBV14	TGTGCCAGCAGCAGGACAGCGAACACTGAAGCTTTCTTT	CASSRTANTEAFF
TRBJ1-5	NA	15	TRBD1	TRBV19	TGTGCCAGTACCTCCGGGGACAGGGGAGGCCAGCCCCAGCATTTT	CASTSGDRGGQPQHF
TRBJ2-5	once	14	NA	TRBV19	TGTGCCACCGGAGAAACGGGGGGCCCCCTTCGCCAGTACTTC	CATGETGGPLRQYF
TRBJ2-3	NA	16	TRBD2	TRBV4-1	TGCGCCAGCAGCCAGCAGACTAGCGGGGACACAGATACGCAGTATTTT	CASSQQTSGDTDTQYF
TRBJ2-3	NA	15	TRBD2	TRBV2	TGTGCCAGCAGTAGCGGGGGCCATGCGACAGATACGCAGTATTTT	CASSSGGHATDTQYF
TRBJ1-2	NA	13	NA	TRBV5-1	TGCGCCAGCAGCTTAACAGGGTTCGCGGGCTACACCTTC	CASSLTGFAGYTF
TRBJ2-7	few	13	NA	TRBV27	TGTGCCAGCAGTTTAGAGGGGGCCTACGAGCAGTACTTC	CASSLEGAYEQYF
TRBJ2-6	NA	19	NA	TRBV15	TGTGCCACCAGCAGAGAGGTGCTAAGAATGAGCTCTGGGGCCAACGTCCTGACTTTC	CATSREVLRMSSGANVLTF
TRBJ2-5	NA	13	NA	TRBV28	TGTGCCAGCAGTTGGCTGGAGGGCGAGACCCAGTACTTC	CASSWLEGETQYF
TRBJ2-3	once	20	TRBD1	TRBV19	TGTGCCAGTAGTATAGATTCCTTGGGCCGGACAGGGGTTCCCACAGATACGCAGTATTTT	CASSIDSLGRTGVPTDTQYF
TRBJ1-6	few	14	NA	TRBV2	TGTGCCAGCCTCCGGGGACTGACTAATTCACCCCTCCACTTT	CASLRGLTNSPLHF
TRBJ1-1	NA	14	NA	TRBV12-5	TGTGCTAGTGGTCCAGGGGTGTTTGGGGCTGAAGCTTTCTTT	CASGPGVFGAEAFF
TRBJ2-1	NA	14	TRBD2	TRBV4-2	TGTGCCAGCAGACCTAGCGGGGGAAACAATGAGCAGTTCTTC	CASRPSGGNNEQFF
TRBJ2-1	NA	16	TRBD2	TRBV30	TGTGCCTGGAGTCCCCCAGGCGGGGGGCTAAACAATGAGCAGTTCTTC	CAWSPPGGGLNNEQFF
TRBJ1-5	NA	12	NA	TRBV29-1	TGCAGCGTTGCCAACTTTAATCAGCCCCAGCATTTT	CSVANFNQPQHF
TRBJ2-5	NA	15	NA	TRBV5-1	TGCGCCAGCAGCTTGGCAGGGGACGATCAAGAGACCCAGTACTTC	CASSLAGDDQETQYF
TRBJ1-4	NA	15	NA	TRBV4-1	TGCGCCAGCAGCCAAGACCCGGTCTATGCTGAAAAACTGTTTTTT	CASSQDPVYAEKLFF
TRBJ1-2	few	10	NA	TRBV6-1	TGTGCCAGCAGTGAACTTGGCTACACCTTC	CASSELGYTF
TRBJ2-2	NA	17	TRBD1	TRBV11-3	TGTGCCAGCAGCTTAGCGCGGACAGGGGGTTACACCGGGGAGCTGTTTTTT	CASSLARTGGYTGELFF
TRBJ1-3	NA	13	NA	TRBV19	TGTGCCAGTAGTCTCCTCTCTGGAAACACCATATATTTT	CASSLLSGNTIYF
TRBJ2-1	NA	17	NA	TRBV10-3	TGTGCCATCAGTGAAGGCAGCGGACTGACCGCCTACAATGAGCAGTTCTTC	CAISEGSGLTAYNEQFF
TRBJ1-2	NA	15	TRBD1	TRBV28	TGTGCCAGCAGCCCGGGACAGGGGGTTAACTATGGCTACACCTTC	CASSPGQGVNYGYTF
TRBJ1-1	NA	13	NA	TRBV14	TGTGCCAGCAGCCGAAGCCTGAACACTGAAGCTTTCTTT	CASSRSLNTEAFF
TRBJ1-4	NA	16	NA	TRBV2	TGTGCCAGCACTCAGGGGCGGGTAACAACTAATGAAAAACTGTTTTTT	CASTQGRVTTNEKLFF
TRBJ1-3	NA	18	NA	TRBV6-4	TGTGCCAGCAGTGACAGAGGGCAGATGTCCTTCTCTGGAAACACCATATATTTT	CASSDRGQMSFSGNTIYF
TRBJ1-4	NA	16	TRBD1	TRBV6-2/TRBV6-3	TGTGCCAGCAGCCCTGGGCAGGGGGCGCGCGTCGAAAAACTGTTTTTT	CASSPGQGARVEKLFF
TRBJ1-1	NA	15	NA	TRBV7-6	TGTGCCAGCAGCTTAGGGGGCACAAAAGGGGCTGAAGCTTTCTTT	CASSLGGTKGAEAFF
TRBJ1-3	NA	17	TRBD1	TRBV2	TGTGCCAGCAGTGCTAAGTTTGGGACAGTCTCTGGAAACACCATATATTTT	CASSAKFGTVSGNTIYF
TRBJ1-1	NA	14	NA	TRBV11-2	TGTGCCAGCAGCTTAGTAGGGGGGGTCGGTGAAGCTTTCTTT	CASSLVGGVGEAFF
TRBJ2-3	NA	16	TRBD2	TRBV11-2	TGTGCCAGCAGCTTACTAGCGGGGGTCAACACAGATACGCAGTATTTT	CASSLLAGVNTDTQYF
TRBJ2-5	NA	15	NA	TRBV13	TGTGCCAGCAGCTTAGGCTTGGCAGTACAAGAGACCCAGTACTTC	CASSLGLAVQETQYF
TRBJ1-2	NA	12	NA	TRBV10-3	TGTGCCATCACCTCAACGGGGTATGGCTACACCTTC	CAITSTGYGYTF
TRBJ1-1	NA	15	NA	TRBV21-1	TGTGCCAGCAGCATGATACAGGGATCGGGCACTGAAGCTTTCTTT	CASSMIQGSGTEAFF
TRBJ1-3	NA	16	NA	TRBV5-1	TGCGCCAGCAGCCCAGGGGCCAGCAGCTCTGGAAACACCATATATTTT	CASSPGASSSGNTIYF
TRBJ1-2	NA	15	NA	TRBV19	TGTGCCAGTAGTATGGTGTGGGAAGGGGACTATGGCTACACCTTC	CASSMVWEGDYGYTF
TRBJ2-2	NA	13	NA	TRBV5-1	TGCGCCAGCAGCTTGGAGGGGGTCGGGGAGCTGTTTTTT	CASSLEGVGELFF
TRBJ1-2	NA	14	TRBD1	TRBV2	TGTGCCAGCGAAGGACAGGGCAGGTTGTATGGCTACACCTTC	CASEGQGRLYGYTF
TRBJ1-3	NA	13	NA	TRBV5-5	TGTGCCAGCAGAACCCAGGGAACAAACACCATATATTTT	CASRTQGTNTIYF
TRBJ2-1	NA	14	NA	TRBV2	TGTGCCAGCAGCGAGACTCCAGGGTACAATGAGCAGTTCTTC	CASSETPGYNEQFF
TRBJ1-4	NA	13	NA	TRBV5-1	TGCGCCAGCAGCTTGGGCAGTAATGAAAAACTGTTTTTT	CASSLGSNEKLFF
TRBJ2-5	NA	14	TRBD2	TRBV9	TGTGCCAGCAGCGTAGACGGGGGGAGAGAGACCCAGTACTTC	CASSVDGGRETQYF
TRBJ1-4	NA	14	TRBD1	TRBV28	TGTGCCAGCAGTCCCGGGACAGGGCGCGAAAAACTGTTTTTT	CASSPGTGREKLFF
TRBJ2-4	NA	15	TRBD2	TRBV3-1/TRBV3-2	TGTGCCAGCAGCCTGGCGGGGGGAGCCAAAAACATTCAGTACTTC	CASSLAGGAKNIQYF
TRBJ1-2	once	16	NA	TRBV2	TGTGCCAGCAGTGATCTGCAGGCGTCGACCTACTATGGCTACACCTTC	CASSDLQASTYYGYTF
TRBJ1-5	NA	15	NA	TRBV19	TGTGCCAGTATCGAGGGGGAGGGGAAGAATCAGCCCCAGCATTTT	CASIEGEGKNQPQHF
TRBJ1-5	NA	13	NA	TRBV10-1	TGCGCCAGTTACAGGGTGAGCAATCAGCCCCAGCATTTT	CASYRVSNQPQHF
TRBJ1-3	NA	13	NA	TRBV12-3/TRBV12-4	TGTGCCAGCAGTGACTACTCTGGAAACACCATATATTTT	CASSDYSGNTIYF
TRBJ1-4	NA	12	NA	TRBV4-1	TGCGCCAGCAGACAAATCGGTGAAAAACTGTTTTTT	CASRQIGEKLFF
TRBJ1-2	NA	14	TRBD1	TRBV18	TGTGCCAGCTCACGCGGACAGGGGGCGCCCGGCTACACCTTC	CASSRGQGAPGYTF